These 20 T cell receptor beta chains originate from one sample sequenced in a study of T cell responses to AZD1222 COVID-19 vaccine. Repertoires were generated with immunoSEQ multiplex PCR, while TCRdb's copy carries only in-frame clones and drops some. The sample shows around 140,000 clones, approximately 92% of them seen only once. Here the sequenced sample was peripheral blood, taken on day 0 of AZD1222 vaccination. The receptors originated from an adult in good health.

The chain carries TRBV6-5 and TRBJ2-3, with D tentatively TRBD1 (6 bases). The CDR3 is 15 amino acids. CDR1 is MNHEY, CDR2 SVGAGI, per germline. The V and J ends lost 6 bases and 3 bases respectively, with 16 bases between them. The CDR3 loop is CASSATGSGTDTQYF. CDR3 DNA sequence: TGTGCCAGCAGCGCTACAGGGTCGGGAACAGATACGCAGTATTTT.

The CDR3 reads CASSPRIFSGDTQETQYF. The DNA of the CDR3 is TGTGCCAGCAGCCCACGAATCTTTAGCGGGGACACCCAAGAGACCCAGTACTTC. This chain links TRBV7-6 with TRBJ2-5; 8 bases match TRBD2. The junction had 15 bases not matched to a gene; V was cut back by 5 bases and J by 1 base. The CDR3 loop spans 18 amino acids. CDR1 and CDR2 (germline): SGHVS, FNYEAQ.

J is TRBJ2-3 and V is TRBV3-1 (or the pseudogene TRBV3-2); no clear D gene. The length of the CDR3 is 14 residues. Trimming cost V 3 bases and J 6 bases, with 13 bases left between them. The V gene's germline CDR1 is LGHDT and CDR2 YNNKEL (reference sequence). The DNA for the CDR3 is TGTGCCAGCAGCCACTCCGACCCGGCCGATACGCAGTATTTT. Translating it yields CASSHSDPADTQYF.

The rearrangement links TRBV7-8 to TRBJ1-6, with 7 nucleotides matching TRBD1. CDR1 and CDR2 (germline): SGHVS, FQNEAQ. This CDR3 has 14 amino acids. V lost 5 bases, J lost 9 bases, and 7 bases stayed unmatched. The CDR3 nucleotides are TGTGCCAGCAGCGTACAGGGGAGGTTTTCACCCCTCCACTTT. It codes for CASSVQGRFSPLHF.

The chain links TRBV19 to TRBJ2-1; TRBD1 matches at 7 bases. The CDR3 totals 16 residues. V trimming: 4 bases; J trimming: 0 bases; junction bases outside the gene matches: 6. The germline V gene encodes CDR1 LNHDA and CDR2 SQIVND (reference sequence). CDR3 bases: TGTGCCAGTAGTAAGACAGGGATTCACTCCTACAATGAGCAGTTCTTC. It yields the protein CASSKTGIHSYNEQFF.

V gene TRBV19 combines with J gene TRBJ2-2; tentative D call: TRBD1 (5 bases). Germline assignment: CDR1 LNHDA and CDR2 SQIVND (reference sequence). There are 16 residues in the CDR3. Between the trimmed V and J ends, which lost 7 bases and 7 bases, there was a span of 22 bases. In DNA, the CDR3 is TGTGCCAGTACCCCCCTAGGACAACTTAACCACGGGGAGCTGTTTTTT. Its translation: CASTPLGQLNHGELFF.

The chain is built from TRBV12-3 or TRBV12-4 and TRBJ1-5; D is uncertain. The germline V and J ends were trimmed by 3 bases and 9 bases, with 12 bases remaining between them. This CDR3 has 13 amino acids. The CDR3 region is CASSFGDLRPQHF. The CDR3 DNA sequence: TGTGCCAGCAGTTTCGGCGATCTTCGGCCCCAGCATTTT.

V usage is TRBV7-9 and J usage is TRBJ2-1, with 14 nucleotides matching TRBD2. The CDR3 is 15 amino acids. Germline lookup yields CDR1 SEHNR and CDR2 FQNEAQ (reference sequence). Trimming at V came to 1 base and at J to 9 bases, leaving 2 bases not matched to a gene. The DNA for the CDR3 is TGTGCCAGCAGCTTAGGACTAGCGGGGGGGCGTGAGCAGTTCTTC. It yields the protein CASSLGLAGGREQFF.

The chain has TRBV5-8 and TRBJ1-6, with a tentative D call TRBD1 (5 bases). The V gene's germline CDR1 is SGHTS and CDR2 YDEGEE. CDR3 length equals 13 residues. The ends were cut back, 5 bases at V and 7 bases at J, with 10 bases in the middle. DNA for the CDR3: TGTGCCAGCAGTTGGACAAGAAATTCACCCCTCCACTTT. Its protein product is CASSWTRNSPLHF.

This chain joins TRBV24-1 and TRBJ1-5, with 8 positions matching TRBD1. V was pared by 0 bases and J by 2 bases, with 2 bases of the junction left unmatched. Germline CDR1 and CDR2: KGHDR and SFDVKD. The CDR3 loop spans 16 amino acids. DNA for the CDR3: TGTGCCACCAGTGATTTGCGGGGACAGGGCAATCAGCCCCAGCATTTT. It is translated as CATSDLRGQGNQPQHF.

The chain uses TRBV7-2 and TRBJ1-1; no clear D. This CDR3 region has 13 residues. Looked up from germline, CDR1 is SGHTA and CDR2 is FQGNSA. V dropped 2 bases and J dropped 1 base, with 5 bases sitting between them. CDR3 sequence: CASSLFQNTEAFF. In DNA, the CDR3 is TGTGCCAGCAGCTTATTTCAGAACACTGAAGCTTTCTTT.

The chain has TRBV27 and TRBJ1-5; the D is unclear. There are 15 residues in the CDR3. Trimming stripped 3 bases from V and 4 bases from J, with 13 bases between. Germline V gives CDR1 MNHEY, CDR2 SMNVEV (reference sequence). The CDR3 region is CASSLAFNGNQPQHF. The CDR3 DNA is TGTGCCAGCAGTTTGGCATTTAATGGGAATCAGCCCCAGCATTTT.

The rearrangement uses TRBV11-2 and TRBJ1-5, with D hard to call. The germline CDR1 and CDR2 sequences are SGHAT and FQNNGV. V shed 5 bases and J shed 10 bases, with 15 bases lying between them. This CDR3 is built from 13 residues. CDR3 region: CASSQDGVGPQHF. DNA of the CDR3: TGTGCCAGCAGCCAGGACGGGGTTGGACCCCAGCATTTT.

The chain carries TRBV18 and TRBJ1-1; D gene ambiguous. V lost 4 bases, J lost 3 bases, and 9 bases lay in between. The CDR3 length is 13 residues. Germline V lookup: CDR1 KGHSH, CDR2 LQKENI. The CDR3 region has the DNA TGTGCCAGCTCACTAGGACGGCACACTGAAGCTTTCTTT. It translates to CASSLGRHTEAFF.

The chain carries TRBV28 and TRBJ2-1, with 14 bases matching TRBD2. This CDR3 has 12 amino acids. Germline V gene data show CDR1 as MDHEN and CDR2 as SYDVKM. V shed 6 bases, J shed 16 bases, and the junction held 5 bases outside the gene matches. This CDR3 reads CASRPGTSGSFF. In nucleotides, the CDR3 is TGTGCCAGCAGACCTGGGACTAGCGGGAGTTTCTTC.

V usage is TRBV2 and J usage is TRBJ2-7; 7 nucleotides match TRBD2. V was pared by 9 bases and J by 1 base, with 9 bases of the junction left unmatched. Germline V gives CDR1 SNHLY, CDR2 FYNNEI. The CDR3 spans 14 residues. CDR3 in DNA: TGTGCCAGTGTCTTAGCGGGTCGTTCCTACGAGCAGTACTTC. Translated: CASVLAGRSYEQYF.

Remarks on this clone: Other nucleotide sequences from this sample produce the same CDR3. V gene TRBV18 combines with J gene TRBJ2-3; D gene unclear. CDR1 KGHSH and CDR2 LQKENI come from the germline V gene. The CDR3 extends over 15 amino acids. Trimming pared 3 bases from V and 3 bases from J, leaving 13 bases between. This CDR3 is CASSPELFNTDTQYF. CDR3 sequence (DNA): TGTGCCAGCTCACCGGAACTGTTTAATACAGATACGCAGTATTTT.

The chain joins TRBV7-2 to TRBJ2-3, with TRBD2 identical over 11 bases. The CDR3 covers 17 residues. J was trimmed by 3 bases and V by 6 bases; bases with no gene match: 11. Per germline, CDR1 SGHTA and CDR2 FQGNSA. As DNA, the CDR3 is TGTGCCAGCAGTTCCCTAGCGGGGGGCAAACTTACAGATACGCAGTATTTT. Its protein is CASSSLAGGKLTDTQYF.

The chain employs TRBV18 and TRBJ1-6; 7 bases are shared with TRBD1. The V segment lost 4 bases and the J segment 0 bases; nucleotides outside the gene matches: 9. The CDR3 spans 18 residues. Germline V gene sequence: CDR1 KGHSH, CDR2 LQKENI. The CDR3 coding sequence is TGTGCCAGCTCACTAAGGACAGGCTGGAGCTCCTATAATTCACCCCTCCACTTT. It encodes CASSLRTGWSSYNSPLHF.

CDR3 in amino acids: CASSLGISTGELFF. DNA for the CDR3: TGTGCCAGCAGCTTAGGGATTTCTACCGGGGAGCTGTTTTTT. This rearrangement joins TRBV7-9 to TRBJ2-2; D unclear. V was clipped by 1 base and J by 5 bases, with 8 bases between them. The CDR3 contains 14 residues. Germline-derived CDR1 and CDR2 are SEHNR and FQNEAQ (reference sequence).